The 17 T cell receptor beta chains presented below share a single source sample, sequenced in a study of CD8 T cells in Susac syndrome. Random hexamers were used to reverse transcribe the RNA input (0.5 to 1 ug). One entry per CDR3 protein results from TCRdb running MiXCR on the immunoSEQ multiplex PCR reads. The sample yields tens of thousands of distinct CDR3 sequences, 94% seen once. Material for sequencing was CD8+ T cells from PBMCs. The receptor source for this set is a human donor with Susac syndrome.

The chain carries TRBV12-3 or TRBV12-4 and TRBJ2-5, with TRBD2 as a possible D gene (5 bases). Trimming took off 1 base at V and 8 bases at J, with 11 bases between the two ends. The CDR3 runs to 13 residues. The CDR3 coding sequence is TGTGCCAGCAGTTTAGGCCTAGCCGCCACCCAGTACTTC. Protein sequence: CASSLGLAATQYF.

This rearrangement joins TRBV6-1 to TRBJ2-7; TRBD2 agrees at 8 bases. The V gene's germline CDR1 is MNHNS and CDR2 SASEGT. This CDR3 is 17 amino acids long. Trimming took 5 bases from V and 2 from J; bases not matched to a gene: 14. The CDR3 here is CASSLTDPTSDTYEQYF. The CDR3 coding sequence is TGTGCCAGCAGTCTGACTGACCCGACTAGCGATACCTACGAGCAGTACTTC.

The chain joins TRBV12-3 or TRBV12-4 to TRBJ2-2; tentative D call: TRBD2 (6 bases). This CDR3 is built from 14 residues. V was pared by 6 bases and J by 0 bases, with 8 bases between. In nucleotides, the CDR3 is TGTGCCAGCAGCCGCGGGGCGAACACCGGGGAGCTGTTTTTT. Its protein product is CASSRGANTGELFF.

This chain uses TRBV27 with TRBJ2-7, with no clear D. CDR1 is MNHEY, CDR2 SMNVEV, per germline (reference sequence). The V and J ends lost 0 bases and 4 bases respectively, with 19 bases between them. CDR3 size: 17 residues. The CDR3 coding sequence is TGTGCCAGCAGTTTATCTCGAGGAACCAACCCGTGGTACGAGCAGTACTTC. Translation gives CASSLSRGTNPWYEQYF.

This clonotype turned up a few times. The rearrangement links TRBV27 to TRBJ1-5; TRBD1 matches at 8 bases. The CDR3 is 15 residues long. The germline gives CDR1 MNHEY, CDR2 SMNVEV (reference sequence). V dropped 4 bases and J dropped 2; count of bases not matched to a gene: 4. CDR3 amino acids: CASSSGQGGNQPQHF. The CDR3, as DNA: TGTGCCAGCAGTTCTGGACAGGGCGGCAATCAGCCCCAGCATTTT.

A single count supports this clonotype. The chain uses TRBV7-9 and TRBJ2-5; no clear D gene. The CDR3 totals 14 residues. Germline CDR1 is SEHNR and CDR2 is FQNEAQ (reference sequence). Trimming cost V 1 base and J 2 bases, with 8 bases left between them. This CDR3 is CASSLGQTQETQYF. The CDR3 DNA sequence: TGTGCCAGCAGCTTAGGTCAGACTCAAGAGACCCAGTACTTC.

This sequence joins TRBV7-2 and TRBJ2-7, with D possibly called TRBD1 or TRBD2 (5 bases each). Germline assignment: CDR1 SGHTA and CDR2 FQGNSA. The CDR3 length is 15 residues. Trimming stripped 1 base from V and 2 bases from J, with 12 bases between. The CDR3 spells CASSLDSGRTYEQYF. The CDR3 bases are TGTGCCAGCAGCTTAGATTCGGGACGTACCTACGAGCAGTACTTC.

V is TRBV27 and J is TRBJ1-4; 8 nucleotides align to TRBD1. This CDR3 comprises 14 residues. Looked up from germline, CDR1 is MNHEY and CDR2 is SMNVEV (reference sequence). V dropped 6 bases and J dropped 8; count of bases not matched to a gene: 8. The DNA of the CDR3 is TGTGCCAGCAGCCCCGACAGGGGAGGGGAAAAACTGTTTTTT. Protein: CASSPDRGGEKLFF.

The chain's CDR3 is CASSTLETQYF. CDR3 nucleotide sequence: TGTGCCAGCAGCACTTTAGAGACCCAGTACTTC. The rearrangement uses TRBV11-2 and TRBJ2-5; no definite D call. CDR1 SGHAT and CDR2 FQNNGV come from the germline V gene. This CDR3 spans 11 amino acids. V was trimmed by 5 bases and J by 4 bases, leaving 5 bases between them.

J is TRBJ1-2 and V is TRBV3-1, with 10 bases aligning to TRBD1. Germline V gene data show CDR1 as LGHDT and CDR2 as YNNKEL (reference sequence). The J segment lost 4 bases and the V segment lost 5 bases, leaving 13 bases of the junction unmatched. The CDR3 is 17 amino acids. The DNA for the CDR3 is TGTGCCAGCAGCTCCCCGGGACAGGGGCCCCTCGCCTATGGCTACACCTTC. Translated, it gives CASSSPGQGPLAYGYTF. Based on the CDR3 plus reference TRBV3-1 and TRBJ1-2, the full variable domain is DTAVSQTPKYLVTQMGNDKSIKCEQNLGHDTMYWYKQDSKKFLKIMFSYNNKELIINETVPNRFSPKSPDKAHLNLHINSLELGDSAVYFCASSSPGQGPLAYGYTFGSGTRLTVV.

The chain carries TRBV4-1 and TRBJ1-5; D might be TRBD1 (5 bases). The CDR3 length is 17 residues. The V gene's germline CDR1 is MGHRA and CDR2 YSYEKL. Trimming shortened V by 1 base and J by 2 bases, and 15 bases separated the two germline ends. CDR3 in DNA: TGCGCCAGCAGCCAAGGAATCGGCAGGGATGGCAATCAGCCCCAGCATTTT. Its protein product is CASSQGIGRDGNQPQHF.

The chain employs TRBV7-6 and TRBJ2-7; 9 bases fit TRBD2. The germline gives CDR1 SGHVS, CDR2 FNYEAQ. The V segment lost 3 bases and the J segment 3 bases; nucleotides outside the gene matches: 9. The CDR3 runs to 16 residues. CDR3 amino acids: CASSLTDGLANYEQYF. The CDR3, as DNA: TGTGCCAGCAGCTTGACGGATGGACTAGCGAACTACGAGCAGTACTTC.

The chain carries TRBV4-2 and TRBJ1-1; D is unclear. Trimming stripped 1 base from V and 5 bases from J, with 8 bases between. This CDR3 contains 13 residues. Germline CDR1 and CDR2: LGHNA and YNFKEQ. CDR3 DNA sequence: TGTGCCAGCAGCCAAGGACGGGTTACTGAAGCTTTCTTT. It specifies CASSQGRVTEAFF.

V is TRBV5-1 and J is TRBJ2-1; possibly TRBD1 or TRBD2 for D (6 bases each). Germline-derived CDR1 and CDR2 are SGHRS and YFSETQ. This CDR3 has 15 residues. Between the trimmed V and J ends, which lost 2 bases and 5 bases, there was a span of 14 bases. The CDR3 spells CASSLSPGEDNEQFF. DNA for the CDR3: TGCGCCAGCAGCTTATCGCCAGGGGAGGACAATGAGCAGTTCTTC.

The rearrangement uses TRBV24-1 and TRBJ2-5; D gene uncertain. CDR1 KGHDR and CDR2 SFDVKD come from the germline V gene. V dropped 1 base and J dropped 0 bases, with 5 bases sitting between them. The CDR3 spans 14 residues. The CDR3 is CATSDFGNQETQYF. The CDR3 DNA reads as TGTGCCACCAGTGATTTTGGCAACCAAGAGACCCAGTACTTC.

The chain recombines TRBV30 with TRBJ2-2; possible D gene TRBD2, 6 bases. V dropped 4 bases and J dropped 8 bases, with 8 bases sitting between them. The germline V gene has CDR1 GTSNPN and CDR2 SVGIG (reference sequence). The CDR3 is 11 residues long. Here the CDR3 DNA reads TGTGCCTGGAAGAGCGGGGGGGAGCTGTTTTTT. Translating it yields CAWKSGGELFF.

The J gene is TRBJ2-3, the V gene TRBV6-6; maybe TRBD1 (6 bases). The CDR3 spans 11 residues. V was pared by 6 bases and J by 5 bases, with 6 bases between. From germline, CDR1 is MNHNY and CDR2 SVGAGI (reference sequence). CDR3 sequence reads: CASSRGDTQYF. The CDR3 DNA sequence: TGTGCCAGCAGCAGGGGAGATACGCAGTATTTT.